One and the same sample provided the 26 T cell receptor beta chains below, sequenced in a study of OX40 agonist ivuxolimab in advanced cancers. Sequenced by immunoSEQ multiplex PCR; TCRdb stores in-frame clones only, minus some. The sample includes 60,000 to 85,000 clones, roughly 80% seen only once; the top ten take 5.5% to 8.5%. The material sequenced was CD4+ or CD8+ T cells sorted from blood, taken in a trial of the OX40 agonist ivuxolimab. Receptors originate from an adult with an advanced solid tumor such as melanoma, head and neck, liver or kidney cancer.

The chain couples TRBV4-1 to TRBJ1-1; the D is unclear. This CDR3 spans 15 amino acids. V lost 0 bases and J 3 bases, leaving 11 bases between the germline ends. Germline CDR1 is MGHRA and CDR2 is YSYEKL. The CDR3 DNA reads as TGCGCCAGCAGCCAAGATAGGGCCCGATACACTGAAGCTTTCTTT. Its translation: CASSQDRARYTEAFF.

V gene TRBV18 combines with J gene TRBJ2-1, with D perhaps matching TRBD1 (5 bases). Germline CDR1 is KGHSH and CDR2 is LQKENI. V dropped 3 bases and J dropped 0 bases, with 12 bases sitting between them. There are 16 residues in the CDR3. The CDR3 bases are TGTGCCAGCTCACCTTCGACAGTCCTCTCCTACAATGAGCAGTTCTTC. Amino acids: CASSPSTVLSYNEQFF. The whole variable domain, remainder taken from reference TRBV18 and TRBJ2-1, is NAGVMQNPRHLVRRRGQEARLRCSPMKGHSHVYWYRQLPEEGLKFMVYLQKENIIDESGMPKERFSAEFPKEGPSILRIQQVVRGDSAAYFCASSPSTVLSYNEQFFGPGTRLTVL.

The DNA of the CDR3 is TGCGCCAGCAGCCCGACCCGACGGGACAGGGAGGTTTCCGCCAAAAACATTCAGTACTTC. Translated, it gives CASSPTRRDREVSAKNIQYF. V usage is TRBV5-1 and J usage is TRBJ2-4; 9 bases map to TRBD1. CDR3 length equals 20 residues. Unmatched junction bases numbered 18, after V lost 4 bases and J lost 1 base. Looked up from germline, CDR1 is SGHRS and CDR2 is YFSETQ.

The chain joins TRBV5-4 to TRBJ2-3, with D unclear. Looked up from germline, CDR1 is SGHNT and CDR2 is YYREEE (reference sequence). V was trimmed by 0 bases and J by 4 bases, leaving 12 bases between them. This CDR3 comprises 15 residues. The DNA of the CDR3 is TGTGCCAGCAGCTTGGGCCCCGGTAGTGCAGATACGCAGTATTTT. Residues: CASSLGPGSADTQYF.

This rearrangement joins TRBV10-3 to TRBJ2-2, with D possibly being TRBD1 or TRBD2 (6 bases each). The V end was cut by 6 bases, the J end by 0 bases, with 8 bases between. There are 14 residues in the CDR3. Germline values: CDR1 ENHRY, CDR2 SYGVKD. This CDR3 is CAIRGGSNTGELFF. CDR3 nucleotide sequence: TGTGCCATCAGAGGGGGGTCGAACACCGGGGAGCTGTTTTTT.

The CDR3 nucleotides are TGTGCCAGCAATTCCCGGACTAGCATGGAGACCCAGTACTTC. This sequence encodes CASNSRTSMETQYF. The V call is TRBV7-9, the J call TRBJ2-5; 8 bases match TRBD2. The V gene's germline CDR1 is SEHNR and CDR2 FQNEAQ (reference sequence). The junction had 9 bases not matched to a gene; V was cut back by 7 bases and J by 5 bases. This CDR3 has 14 amino acids.

This chain connects TRBV27 to TRBJ2-5; 9 nucleotides align to TRBD2. This CDR3 has 15 residues. V lost 6 bases to trimming and J lost 6 bases; unmatched junction nucleotides: 11. The germline V gene encodes CDR1 MNHEY and CDR2 SMNVEV (reference sequence). CDR3 in DNA: TGTGCCAGCAGACAAAGCGGGGGGACGATACAGACCCAGTACTTC. It yields the protein CASRQSGGTIQTQYF.

The V gene is TRBV19, the J gene TRBJ2-1, with D possibly TRBD1 on 6 matching bases. Germline CDR1 reads LNHDA; CDR2 reads SQIVND (reference sequence). The CDR3 has 18 residues. Trimming took off 1 base at V and 3 bases at J, with 19 bases between the two ends. The CDR3 spells CASSIGPNIDRFYNEQFF. The CDR3 DNA follows: TGTGCCAGTAGTATAGGGCCGAATATAGACAGGTTCTACAATGAGCAGTTCTTC.

The sample holds a few counts of this clone. The chain joins TRBV19 to TRBJ1-6, with D unresolved. The germline gives CDR1 LNHDA, CDR2 SQIVND (reference sequence). V lost 1 base to trimming and J lost 6 bases, with 7 bases between them. The CDR3 runs 14 residues. DNA for the CDR3: TGTGCCAGTAGTATAGGAGTGGGTAATTCACCCCTCCACTTT. Protein sequence: CASSIGVGNSPLHF. The full variable domain, with the rest looked up from reference TRBV19 and TRBJ1-6, is DGGITQSPKYLFRKEGQNVTLSCEQNLNHDAMYWYRQDPGQGLRLIYYSQIVNDFQKGDIAEGYSVSREKKESFPLTVTSAQKNPTAFYLCASSIGVGNSPLHFGNGTRLTVT.

This chain joins TRBV29-1 and TRBJ1-2; D ambiguous. This CDR3 has 13 residues. Trimming took off 7 bases at V and 10 bases at J, with 22 bases between the two ends. The germline V gene encodes CDR1 SQVTM and CDR2 ANQGSEA. CDR3 amino acids: CSGFERALGVYTF. The CDR3 DNA is TGCAGCGGTTTCGAAAGGGCGTTGGGTGTCTACACCTTC. Using reference TRBV29-1 and TRBJ1-2 for the parts outside the CDR3, the full variable domain is SAVISQKPSRDICQRGTSLTIQCQVDSQVTMMFWYRQQPGQSLTLIATANQGSEATYESGFVIDKFPISRPNLTFSTLTVSNMSPEDSSIYLCSGFERALGVYTFGSGTRLTVV.

As DNA, the CDR3 is TGTGCCAGCAGCCCCGAATTGTACGAGCAGTACTTC. Amino acids: CASSPELYEQYF. The V and J genes are TRBV6-7 and TRBJ2-7; D gene uncertain. TRBV6-7 qualifies as an ORF whose function is uncertain. The CDR3 sequence is 12 residues long. V was cut by 6 bases and J by 4 bases, with 10 bases left in between.

V is TRBV30 and J is TRBJ2-5; the D gene could be TRBD1 or TRBD2 (7 bases each). Trimming took 0 bases from V and 5 from J, leaving 25 bases between them. The CDR3 totals 18 residues. The germline V gene has CDR1 GTSNPN and CDR2 SVGIG (reference sequence). This chain's CDR3 is CAWSVGLTETGTKETQYF. CDR3 DNA sequence: TGTGCCTGGAGTGTTGGTTTAACCGAGACAGGGACTAAGGAGACCCAGTACTTC.

The rearrangement uses TRBV30 and TRBJ1-5; D is uncertain. Germline lookup yields CDR1 GTSNPN and CDR2 SVGIG (reference sequence). The CDR3 consists of 15 residues. The germline V and J ends were trimmed by 1 base and 0 bases, with 10 bases remaining between them. Here the CDR3 reads CAWSAQIGSNQPQHF. Written as DNA, the CDR3 is TGTGCCTGGAGTGCGCAAATAGGTAGCAATCAGCCCCAGCATTTT.

The rearrangement links TRBV6-6 to TRBJ1-5; TRBD1 matches 7 bases. This CDR3 is 16 amino acids long. After removal of 6 bases from V and 1 base from J, the junction contained 9 bases not matched to a gene. Germline CDR1 MNHNY, CDR2 SVGAGI (reference sequence). CDR3: CASSRGQLSSNQPQHF. DNA for the CDR3: TGTGCCAGCAGCCGGGGACAGCTCTCGAGCAATCAGCCCCAGCATTTT.

The V gene is TRBV30, the J gene TRBJ2-3; 11 nucleotides line up with TRBD2. This CDR3 has 16 residues. Trimming at V came to 1 base and at J to 2 bases, leaving 5 bases not matched to a gene. The V gene's germline CDR1 is GTSNPN and CDR2 SVGIG (reference sequence). The CDR3 here is CAWSGGTSGYTDTQYF. The CDR3 bases are TGTGCCTGGAGTGGGGGGACTAGCGGATACACAGATACGCAGTATTTT.

In this sample, this clone turned up a few times. This chain uses TRBV6-1 with TRBJ2-1, with D possibly matching TRBD1 (6 bases). The V and J ends lost 9 bases and 3 bases respectively, with 18 bases between them. CDR3 length: 15 amino acids. CDR1 MNHNS and CDR2 SASEGT come from the germline V gene. As DNA, the CDR3 is TGTGCCAGTAGTTCAGATTGGGACATCTACAATGAGCAGTTCTTC. This gives the protein CASSSDWDIYNEQFF.

The gene calls are TRBV29-1 and TRBJ2-3; 8 positions match TRBD1. CDR1 and CDR2 from the germline V gene are SQVTM and ANQGSEA. Trimming at V came to 5 bases and at J to 3 bases, leaving 7 bases not matched to a gene. The CDR3 loop spans 14 amino acids. CDR3 bases: TGCAGCGTTCCACTCCAGGGGGCAACAGATACGCAGTATTTT. Its translation: CSVPLQGATDTQYF.

The chain combines TRBV19 with TRBJ2-7; D not certain. The CDR3 is 14 amino acids. V was clipped by 2 bases and J by 5 bases, with 13 bases between them. Per germline, CDR1 LNHDA and CDR2 SQIVND (reference sequence). CDR3 residues: CASSIRSGFDEQYF. CDR3 bases: TGTGCCAGTAGTATACGATCCGGATTTGACGAGCAGTACTTC. Variable domain in full (rest from reference TRBV19 and TRBJ2-7): DGGITQSPKYLFRKEGQNVTLSCEQNLNHDAMYWYRQDPGQGLRLIYYSQIVNDFQKGDIAEGYSVSREKKESFPLTVTSAQKNPTAFYLCASSIRSGFDEQYFGPGTRLTVT.

This clone showed up just once. V is TRBV27 and J is TRBJ2-5, with TRBD2 identical over 7 bases. Trimming took 6 bases from V and 5 from J; bases not matched to a gene: 9. The CDR3 covers 14 residues. CDR1 is MNHEY, CDR2 SMNVEV, per germline (reference sequence). The CDR3 bases are TGTGCCAGCAGACAGCTAGCGGCCGGGGAGACCCAGTACTTC. Its translation is CASRQLAAGETQYF.

The V and J genes are TRBV7-8 and TRBJ1-2; 8 bases map to TRBD1. CDR3 length: 13 amino acids. The V and J ends lost 5 bases and 8 bases, in that order; junction bases with no gene match: 7. The V gene's germline CDR1 is SGHVS and CDR2 FQNEAQ. CDR3 nucleotides: TGTGCCAGCAGCCCCGACAGGGGCCGAGGCTACACCTTC. Encoded protein: CASSPDRGRGYTF.

The rearrangement joins TRBV28 to TRBJ1-3, with 11 bases that match TRBD1. The CDR3 is 19 amino acids. Germline V lookup: CDR1 MDHEN, CDR2 SYDVKM. V was pared by 5 bases and J by 1 base, with 13 bases of the junction left unmatched. The CDR3 DNA reads as TGTGCCAGCAGTCCGGGACAGGGGGGAAGTATACAGTCTGGAAACACCATATATTTT. It specifies CASSPGQGGSIQSGNTIYF.

This sequence joins TRBV5-1 and TRBJ1-1; TRBD1 might be the D (5 bases). Between the trimmed V and J ends, which lost 4 bases and 5 bases, there was a span of 18 bases. The V gene's germline CDR1 is SGHRS and CDR2 YFSETQ. This CDR3 comprises 15 residues. The CDR3 is CASSPWGGSWTEAFF. CDR3 nucleotide sequence: TGCGCCAGCAGCCCATGGGGGGGGAGCTGGACTGAAGCTTTCTTT.

V is TRBV7-9 and J is TRBJ2-3; 10 bases map to TRBD1. Germline CDR1 reads SEHNR; CDR2 reads FQNEAQ (reference sequence). CDR3 length: 16 residues. J gave up 4 bases and V 1 base, and 5 bases lay outside the gene matches. In DNA, the CDR3 is TGTGCCAGCAGCTTAGGGGACAGGGGTAGCGCAGATACGCAGTATTTT. Protein product: CASSLGDRGSADTQYF.

A few counts support this clone. The chain uses TRBV6-4 and TRBJ1-2; 9 bases map to TRBD1. The CDR3 loop spans 14 amino acids. V lost 4 bases to trimming and J lost 2 bases; unmatched junction nucleotides: 2. CDR1 and CDR2 (germline): MRHNA, SNTAGT. CDR3 coding DNA: TGTGCCAGCAGTGGCGGACAGGGGAACTATGGCTACACCTTC. This codes for CASSGGQGNYGYTF.

The CDR3 reads CASSLRGDRDNEKLFF. CDR3 coding DNA: TGCGCCAGCAGCTTGAGGGGGGACAGGGATAATGAAAAACTGTTTTTT. The chain is built from TRBV5-1 and TRBJ1-4; TRBD1 aligns across 9 bases. Losses at the gene ends were 1 base for V and 4 bases for J; bases not matched to a gene: 5. CDR1 SGHRS and CDR2 YFSETQ come from the germline V gene. The CDR3 has 16 residues.

The CDR3 here is CASSIVWDPGQPQHF. The CDR3 DNA reads TGTGCCAGTAGTATAGTGTGGGATCCTGGTCAGCCCCAGCATTTT. The chain employs TRBV19 and TRBJ1-5; D gene unclear. CDR3 length: 15 amino acids. V was pared by 1 base and J by 6 bases, with 13 bases between. Germline CDR1 is LNHDA and CDR2 is SQIVND (reference sequence). Full variable domain (remainder filled in from reference TRBV19 and TRBJ1-5): DGGITQSPKYLFRKEGQNVTLSCEQNLNHDAMYWYRQDPGQGLRLIYYSQIVNDFQKGDIAEGYSVSREKKESFPLTVTSAQKNPTAFYLCASSIVWDPGQPQHFGDGTRLSIL.